The 6 T cell receptor beta chains in this list originate from one sample, sequenced in a study of cytomegalovirus exposure and HLA in healthy donors. Primers: 60 Vbeta forward and 13 Jbeta reverse. The data were produced by immunoSEQ multiplex PCR, yet TCRdb's version contains in-frame clones alone and is incomplete. Here the sample spans 130,000 to 150,000 clones, 80% being singletons. Sequencing used PBMCs. These receptors were collected from a woman in her 30s in good health and CMV-seronegative.

V usage is TRBV29-1 and J usage is TRBJ1-3; 7 bases are shared with TRBD1. V shed 6 bases, J shed 0 bases, and the junction held 5 bases outside the gene matches. Germline CDR1 and CDR2: SQVTM and ANQGSEA. The CDR3 covers 14 residues. CDR3 loop: CSVVRDSSGNTIYF. In DNA form, the CDR3 reads TGCAGCGTAGTCCGGGACAGCTCTGGAAACACCATATATTTT.

This clone was seen more than once but under ten times. This sequence joins TRBV5-5 and TRBJ1-2; D is possibly TRBD1 (5 bases). The CDR3 covers 19 residues. From germline, CDR1 is SGHKS and CDR2 YYEKEE (reference sequence). Trimming removed 4 bases from V and 1 base from J, with 26 bases in between. The CDR3 loop is CASSRGYRTSRADNYGYTF. Written as DNA, the CDR3 is TGTGCCAGCAGCAGAGGATATAGGACATCGCGTGCGGATAACTATGGCTACACCTTC.

This clone has only a few counts. The rearrangement links TRBV10-1 to TRBJ1-5, with TRBD1 matching 8 bases. Losses at the gene ends were 7 bases for V and 0 bases for J; bases not matched to a gene: 17. Per the germline V gene, CDR1 is WNHNN and CDR2 is SYGVQD (reference sequence). This CDR3 spans 19 amino acids. CDR3 loop: CASTDRDRTFGNSNQPQHF. CDR3 DNA sequence: TGCGCCAGCACTGACCGGGACAGGACTTTTGGGAATAGCAATCAGCCCCAGCATTTT.

This clone has just one count. CDR3 protein: CASSLRVETQYF. CDR3 in DNA: TGTGCCAGCAGCTTGCGGGTAGAGACCCAGTACTTC. The chain has TRBV5-6 and TRBJ2-5, with D unclear. This CDR3 spans 12 amino acids. Germline V gene data show CDR1 as SGHDT and CDR2 as YYEEEE. Trimming stripped 1 base from V and 4 bases from J, with 5 bases between.

This clone occurred once. Germline is not matched at one junction end, which may reflect a read error. The chain is built from TRBV7-9 and TRBJ1-2, with D possibly TRBD1 on 5 matching bases. The CDR3 extends over 14 amino acids. CDR1 is SEHNR, CDR2 FQNEAQ, per germline (reference sequence). The CDR3 nucleotides are TGTTCCAGCAGCTTAAAACCAGGGCGTGCAGGCTACACCTTC. It translates to CSSSLKPGRAGYTF.

The chain carries TRBV5-1 and TRBJ2-7; 12 bases are shared with TRBD2. Germline V gene sequence: CDR1 SGHRS, CDR2 YFSETQ. There are 15 residues in the CDR3. V lost 4 bases to trimming and J lost 6 bases; unmatched junction nucleotides: 8. CDR3 sequence: CASSLGVLAGGEQYF. The CDR3 DNA follows: TGCGCCAGCAGCCTTGGGGTACTAGCGGGAGGCGAGCAGTACTTC.